The TCR beta chain described here comes from a study of radiation and T cells in renal cell carcinoma. V lost 2 bases, J lost 8 bases, and 1 base lay in between. The germline gives CDR1 SGHAT, CDR2 FQDESV (reference sequence). The CDR3 runs to 10 residues. This table comes from immunoSEQ multiplex PCR, and its TCRdb copy is limited to in-frame clones, with some not included. The sample lists 130,000 or so clones, around nine tenths occurring once. Time point meaning: baseline pretreatment blood. Treatment noted: 15 Gy SBRT to primary tumor, nephrectomy 4 weeks later. Serial blood draws occurred at baseline and 2 and 4 weeks post-SBRT. The patient's renal cell carcinoma had clear cell pathology.

The sequences come from blood, collected from a patient whose treatment included radiotherapy and nephrectomy. This clonotype was sampled from a woman aged 50 to 60 with renal cell carcinoma. This chain links TRBV11-1 with TRBJ2-1; no firm D call. The CDR3 nucleotides are TGTGCCAGCAGCTTATATGAGCAGTTCTTC. It specifies CASSLYEQFF.